This T cell receptor (beta chain) was captured by sequencing in a study of T cell responses to AZD1222 COVID-19 vaccine (dated by TCRdb to about 2021). In the study overall: TCR sequencing covered more than 230 trial participants: nearly 210 given two doses of AZD1222 and approximately 26 given two doses of MenACWY control vaccine. Enrollment into the trials was organized by age into subgroups of 18-55, 56-69 and 70-plus years, and those subgroups contained roughly 150, 30 and 60 TCR-sequenced participants, respectively. Overall results and qualifications from the work: Vaccine-associated CD4 TCRs spanned the whole spike protein, with dominant responses in regions 160-218 and 743-854. Because no day 14 peak-response samples were available, the repertoires could be characterized only after the peak T cell response. Participants were mostly white British and included more females than males, and it was suggested by the authors that clonal diversity may have been underestimated. Conclusions about previously exposed vaccinees are limited because only six or seven AZD1222 recipients were SARS-CoV-2 seropositive at baseline. Epitopes outside the regions mutated in the B.1.351 and B.1.1.7 variants were reportedly recognized by nearly half of the unique spike-specific TCRs. In the small 56-69-year group, the increase in depth fell short of significance, most likely because of low power. After two AZD1222 doses, spike-specific TCR breadth and depth were significantly higher than at day 0 and than in MenACWY recipients.

Per the publication, the time point label means: about 28 days (+/-7) after the second vaccine dose. AZD1222 recipients with second doses at about 4 weeks or about 12 weeks were pooled, because spike-specific TCR depth and breadth did not differ between schedules. Samples from vaccinated people were obtained from the UK trials COV001 and COV002, which included a single-blind randomized controlled phase 2/3 trial of AZD1222 (ChAdOx1 nCoV-19) in healthy adults. For TCRbeta chain sequencing, PBMC samples were collected from trial participants at day 0 and at day 28 after the second dose. Trimming removed 1 base from V and 0 bases from J, leaving 7 bases between the germline ends. The cysteine opens and the phenylalanine closes a CDR3 of 16 amino acids. The DNA shown is the 48-base CDR3, in frame from base 1. In the germline V gene, CDR1 corresponds to MDHEN and CDR2 to SYDVKM. The CDR3 regions of human TCRbeta chains were subjected to immunosequencing. The authors processed their data as follows. TCRs in the repertoires were matched against a reference library of SARS-CoV-2-specific TCRs that had been generated with the MIRA antigen-specificity platform. Breadth was defined as the fraction of unique TCRs that were SARS-CoV-2-associated. Depth was defined as the fraction of total T cells that were SARS-CoV-2-associated. Using the MIRA data, every spike-specific TCR was mapped to the spike region that the TCR reacted to and assigned to either a CD4 or a CD8 class. Log10-transformed breadth and depth values were compared by one-way ANOVA with Sidak's multiple comparisons tests. Here the immuneACCESS table is served through TCRdb, limited to in-frame sequences with V and J called. Missing clones are a known gap in these copies; in checked studies unresolved V genes cover under half, and the rest lacks a known reason. The DNA gave D and trimming, while V, J and clone size come from that table. In all, the sample holds 110,000 to 150,000 clones, and 80% to 95% of those were seen once. The ten largest clones capture more than 3% of the sample.

About this clone itself: Its specific antigen is unknown. Qualities for individual bases were not recorded, and no much larger clone is one base off.

The V and J genes are TRBV28 and TRBJ2-6; confidence is insufficient to name the D gene. The TCR was taken from an adult who received the AZD1222 COVID-19 vaccine. This specimen was peripheral blood, taken 28 days after the second AZD1222 dose. The nucleotide sequence is given as TGTGCCAGCAGTTTATTGGGATCCTCTGGGGCCAACGTCCTGACTTTC. Translated, it gives CASSLLGSSGANVLTF. Extended through the reference TRBV28 and TRBJ2-6 proteins, this CDR3 yields the full variable domain: DVKVTQSSRYLVKRTGEKVFLECVQDMDHENMFWYRQDPGLGLRLIYFSYDVKMKEKGDIPEGYSVSREKKERFSLILESASTNQTSMYLCASSLLGSSGANVLTFGAGSRLTVL.